One sample yielded the 3 T cell receptor beta chains listed below, sequenced in a study of blood T cell repertoires in COVID-19. Measured with immunoSEQ multiplex PCR; TCRdb has only the in-frame clones, and not every one. The sample lists 130,000 to 150,000 clones; roughly 87% were seen once. The sequenced sample consisted of peripheral blood. These receptors came from a woman aged 45-65 years with acute or convalescent COVID-19.

The chain couples TRBV9 to TRBJ1-3; a weak D match, TRBD1 (6 bases). The CDR3 spans 16 residues. V lost 4 bases to trimming and J lost 0 bases, with 14 bases between them. Germline V lookup: CDR1 SGDLS, CDR2 YYNGEE. The CDR3 region is CASSPERDNSGNTIYF. The CDR3 bases are TGTGCCAGCAGCCCGGAAAGGGACAACTCTGGAAACACCATATATTTT.

The chain carries TRBV21-1 and TRBJ2-1; whether TRBD2, the table's D call, matches the DNA was not checked. TRBV21-1 is shown as a pseudogene. The CDR3 totals 20 residues. CDR3 in amino acids: CASSKAGLAGEAGPYNEQFF. CDR3 coding DNA: TGTGCCAGCAGCAAAGCTGGACTAGCGGGAGAGGCGGGACCTTACAATGAGCAGTTCTTC.

The V gene is TRBV5-6, the J gene TRBJ2-7; no reliable D call. With 1 base removed from V and 2 bases from J, the gap between germline ends came to 4 bases. The germline V gene has CDR1 SGHDT and CDR2 YYEEEE. The CDR3 has 12 amino acids. The CDR3 DNA reads TGTGCCAGCAGCTTGTATCCCTACGAGCAGTACTTC. Its translation is CASSLYPYEQYF.